These 19 T cell receptor beta chains originate from one sample sequenced in a study of blood T cells in healthy people across ages. PCR was performed a second time for about 6 to 12 cycles using a sample-barcoded 5' primer and a J-beta primer mix. TCRdb ran MiXCR on the 5' RACE reads and lists one entry per CDR3 protein. The sample has 980,000 or so distinct CDR3 sequences, 45% to 50% seen once. Sequencing used blood. These receptors were collected from a man aged 25 to 45 in good health.

This rearrangement joins TRBV14 to TRBJ2-5; 10 nucleotides agree with TRBD1. With V trimmed by 5 bases and J by 4 bases, 10 bases remained unmatched. Germline V lookup: CDR1 SGHDN, CDR2 FVKESK. This CDR3 has 16 residues. The CDR3 sequence is CASSVWGQGFVETQYF. The CDR3 coding sequence is TGTGCCAGCAGCGTGTGGGGACAGGGGTTCGTAGAGACCCAGTACTTC.

V usage is TRBV20-1 and J usage is TRBJ2-6; D unclear. The V gene's germline CDR1 is DFQATT and CDR2 SNEGSKA (reference sequence). Trimming stripped 0 bases from V and 0 bases from J, with 3 bases between. CDR3 length: 14 residues. Here the CDR3 DNA reads TGCAGTGCTAGAGACAGCTCTGGGGCCAACGTCCTGACTTTC. Translation gives CSARDSSGANVLTF.

J is TRBJ2-5 and V is TRBV18; possible D gene TRBD1, 5 bases. Trimming left V 3 bases short and J 3 bases short, with 8 bases between. The CDR3 contains 13 residues. The germline gives CDR1 KGHSH, CDR2 LQKENI. CDR3: CASSPDRKETQYF. CDR3 sequence (DNA): TGTGCCAGCTCACCCGACAGAAAAGAGACCCAGTACTTC.

Comments on this clonotype: One end of the junction is discordant with germline, which a read error may explain. The genes are TRBV12-3 or TRBV12-4 and TRBJ2-7, with TRBD1 matching 8 bases. The CDR3 runs to 15 residues. This chain's CDR3 is CVSTVVGQGAHEQYF. In nucleotides, the CDR3 is TGTGTCAGCACCGTGGTAGGACAGGGAGCCCACGAGCAGTACTTC.

The chain combines TRBV20-1 with TRBJ2-3, with D perhaps matching TRBD2 (6 bases). The germline V gene encodes CDR1 DFQATT and CDR2 SNEGSKA (reference sequence). The CDR3 is 13 amino acids. V lost 6 bases to trimming and J lost 4 bases, with 14 bases between them. As DNA, the CDR3 is TGCAGTGCCCCCCCGGGCGGGGCAGATACGCAGTATTTT. This encodes CSAPPGGADTQYF.

This clonotype was observed a handful of times. The chain joins TRBV6-4 to TRBJ1-2, with D possibly TRBD1 on 5 matching bases. The CDR3 sequence is 13 residues long. V lost 4 bases and J lost 4, with 10 bases in between. Germline V gives CDR1 MRHNA, CDR2 SNTAGT. CDR3 nucleotide sequence: TGTGCCAGCAGTGGTGGGGGAAGCTATGGCTACACCTTC. Protein sequence: CASSGGGSYGYTF.

This clonotype was recorded a few times. This chain uses TRBV20-1 with TRBJ2-3; tentatively, D is TRBD2 (6 bases). Germline CDR1 reads DFQATT; CDR2 reads SNEGSKA (reference sequence). This CDR3 region has 14 residues. V was pared by 0 bases and J by 5 bases, with 12 bases between. The CDR3 reads CSAREGGAVDTQYF. In DNA, the CDR3 is TGCAGTGCTAGAGAAGGCGGGGCAGTAGATACGCAGTATTTT.

The chain joins TRBV5-1 to TRBJ2-5, with TRBD2 identical over 13 bases. After removal of 4 bases from V and 7 bases from J, the junction contained 10 bases not matched to a gene. The germline gives CDR1 SGHRS, CDR2 YFSETQ. The CDR3 length is 16 residues. As DNA, the CDR3 is TGCGCCAGCAGCCCTGGACTAGCGGGGGCCCGGGGGACCCAGTACTTC. It is translated as CASSPGLAGARGTQYF.

This clonotype was observed a handful of times. This chain joins TRBV5-6 and TRBJ1-4, with D possibly matching TRBD1 (6 bases). Germline CDR1 SGHDT, CDR2 YYEEEE. This CDR3 contains 15 residues. V lost 4 bases, J lost 4 bases, and 14 bases lay in between. CDR3 sequence reads: CASSPSPRGNEKLFF. The CDR3 DNA sequence: TGTGCCAGCAGCCCCTCTCCCAGGGGTAATGAAAAACTGTTTTTT. The complete variable domain, with remaining parts taken from reference TRBV5-6 and TRBJ1-4, reads DAGVTQSPTHLIKTRGQQVTLRCSPKSGHDTVSWYQQALGQGPQFIFQYYEEEERQRGNFPDRFSGHQFPNYSSELNVNALLLGDSALYLCASSPSPRGNEKLFFGSGTQLSVL.

This clonotype appeared many times. This may stem from a read error, because a much larger clone lies one nucleotide away. This chain joins TRBV11-1 and TRBJ2-3; no firm D call. V lost 4 bases and J lost 4, with 9 bases in between. The CDR3 length is 13 residues. The germline gives CDR1 SGHAT, CDR2 FQDESV (reference sequence). CDR3 bases: TGTGCCAGCAGCTGTGGCGTTCCAGATACGCAGTATTTT. Protein product: CASSCGVPDTQYF. Complete variable domain (other parts from reference TRBV11-1 and TRBJ2-3): EAEVAQSPRYKITEKSQAVAFWCDPISGHATLYWYRQILGQGPELLVQFQDESVVDDSQLPKDRFSAERLKGVDSTLKIQPAELGDSAMYLCASSCGVPDTQYFGPGTRLTVL.

The chain couples TRBV6-2 or TRBV6-3 to TRBJ1-5; 8 bases agree with TRBD1. The CDR3 runs to 18 residues. After removal of 2 bases from V and 0 bases from J, the junction contained 9 bases not matched to a gene. From germline, CDR1 is MNHEY and CDR2 SVGEGT. CDR3 loop: CASSYTTTGAYSNQPQHF. For the CDR3, the DNA is TGTGCCAGCAGTTACACCACGACAGGGGCCTATAGCAATCAGCCCCAGCATTTT.

V gene TRBV6-2 or TRBV6-3 combines with J gene TRBJ2-1; D gene uncertain. V lost 2 bases to trimming and J lost 6 bases, with 8 bases between them. The CDR3 length is 13 residues. The germline gives CDR1 MNHEY, CDR2 SVGEGT. CDR3 sequence reads: CASSYISGNEQFF. CDR3 DNA sequence: TGTGCCAGCAGTTACATAAGTGGCAATGAGCAGTTCTTC.

This clonotype was counted only a few times. The gene calls are TRBV15 and TRBJ2-3; possible D gene TRBD1, 5 bases. The V gene lost 0 bases and the J gene lost 7 bases, with 17 bases spanning the gap. The germline V gene has CDR1 LNHNV and CDR2 YYDKDF (reference sequence). The CDR3 runs to 16 residues. This chain's CDR3 is CATSRDFGQGRNTQYF. DNA of the CDR3: TGTGCCACCAGCAGAGATTTCGGGCAGGGAAGGAATACGCAGTATTTT.

This clonotype was observed a handful of times. V is TRBV12-3 or TRBV12-4 and J is TRBJ1-1, with a weak D call TRBD1 (5 bases). This CDR3 comprises 13 residues. Trimming removed 6 bases from V and 1 base from J, with 9 bases in between. DNA for the CDR3: TGTGCCAGCAGGCGGACATCGAACACTGAAGCTTTCTTT. Amino acid sequence: CASRRTSNTEAFF.

The table lists this clonotype with many counts. The chain joins TRBV9 to TRBJ2-6; TRBD1 might be the D (5 bases). In germline, CDR1 is SGDLS, CDR2 YYNGEE. This CDR3 spans 14 amino acids. V was trimmed by 0 bases and J by 11 bases, leaving 12 bases between them. The CDR3 nucleotides read TGTGCCAGCAGCGTAGTATCAGGGTCTGACGTCCTGACTTTC. Its protein is CASSVVSGSDVLTF.

The chain couples TRBV12-3 or TRBV12-4 to TRBJ2-7; maybe TRBD1 (6 bases). The CDR3 runs 16 residues. Trimming shortened V by 5 bases and J by 2 bases, and 19 bases separated the two germline ends. The chain's CDR3 is CASSPTTRGWAYEQYF. In nucleotides, the CDR3 is TGTGCCAGCAGTCCGACAACCAGGGGTTGGGCCTACGAGCAGTACTTC.

The rearrangement links TRBV20-1 to TRBJ2-7; D gene unclear. Matching the DNA end better, TRBJ2-5 makes the J call doubtful. Germline values: CDR1 DFQATT, CDR2 SNEGSKA (reference sequence). This CDR3 has 13 residues. CDR3 in DNA: TGCAGTGCCGCCGGACCGGACGAAGAGACCCAGTACTTC. Translation: CSAAGPDEETQYF.

This clonotype was recorded many times. The chain couples TRBV9 to TRBJ2-3; 8 nucleotides match TRBD2. Germline trimming cut 3 bases from V and 0 bases from J; bases unmatched to any gene: 3. This CDR3 is built from 15 residues. CDR1 SGDLS and CDR2 YYNGEE come from the germline V gene. The CDR3 bases are TGTGCCAGCAGCGCGGGGGGGGGAAGCACAGATACGCAGTATTTT. It specifies CASSAGGGSTDTQYF.

The chain recombines TRBV14 with TRBJ1-4; weak D call: TRBD1 (5 bases). The CDR3 length is 16 residues. The ends were cut back, 4 bases at V and 5 bases at J, with 17 bases in the middle. Germline values: CDR1 SGHDN, CDR2 FVKESK. The CDR3 nucleotides are TGTGCCAGCAGCCTCCTCTTCCGGGACCCCAATGAAAAACTGTTTTTT. Protein: CASSLLFRDPNEKLFF.